The 32 T cell receptor beta chains below come from one sample, sequenced in a study of T cells in localized non-small cell lung cancer. The protocol was immunoSEQ multiplex PCR, while the TCRdb copy is restricted to in-frame clones and leaves out a portion. The data contain some 33,000 clones, about 82% of them singletons. Sequenced material: peripheral blood, taken before any cancer treatment. These receptors were taken from a male donor older than 55 with stage III squamous cell lung carcinoma.

V is TRBV5-6 and J is TRBJ2-1, with D hard to call. The CDR3 extends over 12 amino acids. Germline values: CDR1 SGHDT, CDR2 YYEEEE. Trimming removed 5 bases at V and 6 bases at J, with 9 bases between. CDR3 residues: CASRAFRNEQFF. The CDR3, as DNA: TGTGCCAGCAGGGCCTTCCGCAATGAGCAGTTCTTC.

The chain carries TRBV7-9 and TRBJ2-5; D may be TRBD1 (6 bases). Germline loops: CDR1 SEHNR, CDR2 FQNEAQ (reference sequence). CDR3 size: 14 residues. Trimming took 5 bases from V and 4 from J, leaving 14 bases between them. For the CDR3, the DNA is TGTGCCAGCAGCACGACAGGTTCCTCAGAGACCCAGTACTTC. This codes for CASSTTGSSETQYF. Drawing the rest from reference TRBV7-9 and TRBJ2-5, the complete variable domain is DTGVSQNPRHKITKRGQNVTFRCDPISEHNRLYWYRQTLGQGPEFLTYFQNEAQLEKSRLLSDRFSAERPKGSFSTLEIQRTEQGDSAMYLCASSTTGSSETQYFGPGTRLLVL.

V and J are TRBV5-1 and TRBJ2-3; TRBD1 is a possible D gene (5 bases). CDR3 size: 14 residues. Germline CDR1 and CDR2: SGHRS and YFSETQ. Trimming shortened V by 5 bases and J by 0 bases, and 10 bases separated the two germline ends. The CDR3 sequence: CASRRTPSTDTQYF. CDR3 DNA: TGCGCCAGCAGGAGGACACCTAGCACAGATACGCAGTATTTT.

Within the sample, this clone is medium-sized. The CDR3 protein is CASSQEPVREQFF. In nucleotides, the CDR3 is TGCGCCAGCAGCCAAGAGCCAGTACGGGAGCAGTTCTTC. This sequence joins TRBV4-3 and TRBJ2-1; D not certain. The CDR3 consists of 13 residues. The ends were cut back, 0 bases at V and 10 bases at J, with 10 bases in the middle. CDR1 and CDR2 from the germline V gene are LGHNA and YSLEER.

The V call is TRBV29-1, the J call TRBJ1-4; no definite D call. This CDR3 is 13 amino acids long. Between the trimmed V and J ends, which lost 6 bases and 7 bases, there was a span of 15 bases. Germline V gives CDR1 SQVTM, CDR2 ANQGSEA. CDR3 DNA: TGCAGCGTGATCGACCCATGGAGTGAAAAACTGTTTTTT. It is translated as CSVIDPWSEKLFF.

This clone has only a few counts. J is TRBJ1-2 and V is TRBV9; 7 bases line up with TRBD1. Germline-derived CDR1 and CDR2 are SGDLS and YYNGEE. Trimming cost V 2 bases and J 6 bases; bases outside gene matches: 10. This CDR3 contains 15 residues. The CDR3 reads CASSVGPGQQNGYTF. The CDR3 bases are TGTGCCAGCAGCGTGGGACCGGGACAGCAAAATGGCTACACCTTC.

The CDR3 DNA sequence: TGCAGCGTTGGCCGCAGAAATGAAAAACTGTTTTTT. It yields the protein CSVGRRNEKLFF. The chain links TRBV29-1 to TRBJ1-4; D uncertain. The CDR3 consists of 12 residues. V shed 4 bases and J shed 5 bases, with 8 bases lying between them. The V gene's germline CDR1 is SQVTM and CDR2 ANQGSEA.

J is TRBJ1-5 and V is TRBV6-6, with D hard to call. Germline V CDR1 and CDR2: MNHNY, SVGAGI (reference sequence). V was cut by 5 bases and J by 9 bases, with 14 bases left in between. The CDR3 has 13 residues. CDR3 residues: CASSLTVLGPQHF. CDR3 coding DNA: TGTGCCAGCAGTCTCACGGTTTTAGGGCCCCAGCATTTT.

The V and J genes are TRBV7-2 and TRBJ1-2; D not resolved. Germline V gives CDR1 SGHTA, CDR2 FQGNSA. V lost 3 bases and J 2 bases, leaving 13 bases between the germline ends. CDR3 size: 15 residues. The CDR3 here is CASSLWAAQNYGYTF. CDR3 coding DNA: TGTGCCAGCAGCTTGTGGGCAGCACAAAACTATGGCTACACCTTC.

This chain connects TRBV7-2 to TRBJ1-6; D is perhaps TRBD1 (6 bases). CDR3 size: 14 residues. Trimming cost V 2 bases and J 8 bases, with 10 bases left between them. CDR1 and CDR2 from the germline V gene are SGHTA and FQGNSA. The CDR3 protein is CASSLWGLYSPLHF. The CDR3 DNA reads as TGTGCCAGCAGCTTATGGGGGCTTTATTCACCCCTCCACTTT.

The chain links TRBV7-9 to TRBJ1-1; D might be TRBD1 (6 bases). This CDR3 contains 15 residues. Trimming shortened V by 0 bases and J by 4 bases, and 12 bases separated the two germline ends. Germline CDR1 reads SEHNR; CDR2 reads FQNEAQ (reference sequence). This CDR3 reads CASSLALGGRTEAFF. CDR3 bases: TGTGCCAGCAGCTTAGCGCTTGGGGGCCGCACTGAAGCTTTCTTT.

The chain combines TRBV7-2 with TRBJ2-5; D unclear. The CDR3 covers 12 residues. Germline loops: CDR1 SGHTA, CDR2 FQGNSA. V was trimmed by 3 bases and J by 2 bases, leaving 4 bases between them. The CDR3 DNA reads TGTGCCAGCAGCTTGGTACAAGAGACCCAGTACTTC. Amino acids: CASSLVQETQYF. Based on the CDR3 plus reference TRBV7-2 and TRBJ2-5, the full variable domain is GAGVSQSPSNKVTEKGKDVELRCDPISGHTALYWYRQSLGQGLEFLIYFQGNSAPDKSGLPSDRFSAERTGGSVSTLTIQRTQQEDSAVYLCASSLVQETQYFGPGTRLLVL.

The chain has TRBV5-6 and TRBJ2-5, with D perhaps given as TRBD1 or TRBD2 (6 bases each). Germline V CDR1 and CDR2: SGHDT, YYEEEE. Trimming stripped 1 base from V and 5 bases from J, with 9 bases between. The CDR3 extends over 13 amino acids. The CDR3, as DNA: TGTGCCAGCAGCTTGACCGGGGGCGAGACCCAGTACTTC. This encodes CASSLTGGETQYF.

The chain uses TRBV28 and TRBJ2-1, with D unresolved. The CDR3 length is 12 residues. Germline values: CDR1 MDHEN, CDR2 SYDVKM. V lost 6 bases and J 5 bases, leaving 8 bases between the germline ends. The CDR3 DNA sequence: TGTGCCAGCAGGGAAGAAAACAATGAGCAGTTCTTC. Amino acids: CASREENNEQFF. Based on the CDR3 plus reference TRBV28 and TRBJ2-1, the full variable domain is DVKVTQSSRYLVKRTGEKVFLECVQDMDHENMFWYRQDPGLGLRLIYFSYDVKMKEKGDIPEGYSVSREKKERFSLILESASTNQTSMYLCASREENNEQFFGPGTRLTVL.

This clone was seen a single time. The V and J genes are TRBV7-9 and TRBJ1-5, with a possible D match to TRBD1 (6 bases). CDR3 length: 15 amino acids. V lost 4 bases and J 0 bases, leaving 10 bases between the germline ends. CDR1 is SEHNR and CDR2 is FQNEAQ in the germline V gene (reference sequence). The CDR3 reads CASSSGQYSNQPQHF. CDR3 nucleotides: TGTGCCAGCAGCTCTGGACAGTATAGCAATCAGCCCCAGCATTTT.

The V gene is TRBV5-1, the J gene TRBJ2-1; 8 bases fit TRBD2. V shed 2 bases, J shed 7 bases, and the junction held 5 bases outside the gene matches. Germline V gene data show CDR1 as SGHRS and CDR2 as YFSETQ. CDR3 size: 14 residues. The CDR3 DNA sequence: TGCGCCAGCAGCTTTTATAGCGGGGAGAATGAGCAGTTCTTC. Amino acids: CASSFYSGENEQFF.

The genes are TRBV29-1 and TRBJ1-5; no firm D call. Germline CDR1 SQVTM, CDR2 ANQGSEA. V was pared by 5 bases and J by 4 bases, with 18 bases between. The CDR3 runs to 15 residues. CDR3 DNA: TGCAGCGTTAGTGACGGGCACTCCCCGAATCAGCCCCAGCATTTT. Its translation: CSVSDGHSPNQPQHF.

The chain has TRBV13 and TRBJ2-1; 8 bases are a match to TRBD1. Per germline, CDR1 PRHDT and CDR2 FYEKMQ (reference sequence). This CDR3 spans 16 amino acids. The V gene end was trimmed by 4 bases and the J gene end by 3 bases; junction bases not matched to a gene: 8. CDR3 residues: CASSSVSGTGYNEQFF. The CDR3 region has the DNA TGTGCCAGCAGCTCGGTTTCCGGGACAGGCTACAATGAGCAGTTCTTC.

This clone was counted between two and nine times. The CDR3 spells CASSRASGVPGGEQYF. DNA for the CDR3: TGTGCCAGCAGCCGGGCCTCGGGGGTGCCCGGAGGGGAGCAGTACTTC. The chain combines TRBV13 with TRBJ2-7; possibly TRBD2 for D (6 bases). Germline V gene lookup returns CDR1 PRHDT and CDR2 FYEKMQ (reference sequence). This CDR3 contains 16 residues. Deletions cut 5 bases from V and 7 bases from J, with 24 bases between.

This clone was picked up one time. The chain couples TRBV19 to TRBJ2-7, with D unclear. V lost 9 bases to trimming and J lost 3 bases, with 9 bases between them. Germline V gene sequence: CDR1 LNHDA, CDR2 SQIVND (reference sequence). The CDR3 extends over 11 amino acids. The DNA of the CDR3 is TGTGCCAGCGGCGACAACTACGAGCAGTACTTC. Protein: CASGDNYEQYF. Full variable domain (outside the CDR3, taken from reference TRBV19 and TRBJ2-7): DGGITQSPKYLFRKEGQNVTLSCEQNLNHDAMYWYRQDPGQGLRLIYYSQIVNDFQKGDIAEGYSVSREKKESFPLTVTSAQKNPTAFYLCASGDNYEQYFGPGTRLTVT.

The V gene is TRBV6-4, the J gene TRBJ1-5, with 9 bases fitting TRBD1. Trimming took 5 bases from V and 2 from J; bases not matched to a gene: 19. In germline, CDR1 is MRHNA, CDR2 SNTAGT. The CDR3 has 20 residues. The CDR3 loop reads CASSFLRQGEVVVCNQPQHF. CDR3 coding DNA: TGTGCCAGCAGTTTCCTTCGACAGGGGGAGGTCGTTGTTTGCAATCAGCCCCAGCATTTT.

The chain carries TRBV6-5 and TRBJ2-7, with 9 positions matching TRBD1. Germline CDR1 MNHEY, CDR2 SVGAGI. The CDR3 extends over 15 amino acids. V was pared by 6 bases and J by 2 bases, with 8 bases of the junction left unmatched. CDR3 nucleotide sequence: TGTGCCAGCAGAGTTAGGGACAGGGAAACCTACGAGCAGTACTTC. This codes for CASRVRDRETYEQYF.

This chain joins TRBV29-1 and TRBJ2-2; tentatively, D is TRBD1 (6 bases). This CDR3 is 14 amino acids long. The germline gives CDR1 SQVTM, CDR2 ANQGSEA. V lost 2 bases, J lost 3 bases, and 10 bases lay in between. The CDR3 spells CSVETGKHTGELFF. CDR3 coding DNA: TGCAGCGTTGAAACAGGGAAGCACACCGGGGAGCTGTTTTTT.

The chain links TRBV27 to TRBJ1-5; TRBD1 might be the D (6 bases). V dropped 1 base and J dropped 7 bases, with 17 bases sitting between them. The CDR3 is made up of 16 amino acids. The V gene's germline CDR1 is MNHEY and CDR2 SMNVEV (reference sequence). This CDR3 reads CASSLLPRRGEQPQHF. The DNA for the CDR3 is TGTGCCAGCAGTTTATTACCTCGCAGGGGCGAGCAGCCCCAGCATTTT.

This chain joins TRBV27 and TRBJ2-7; 10 nucleotides agree with TRBD1. Germline V lookup: CDR1 MNHEY, CDR2 SMNVEV (reference sequence). The CDR3 runs 13 residues. Trimming took 7 bases from V and 4 from J; bases not matched to a gene: 4. The CDR3: CASKRTGGYEQYF. CDR3 in DNA: TGTGCCAGCAAAAGGACAGGGGGTTACGAGCAGTACTTC.

This clone was seen just once. V usage is TRBV5-1 and J usage is TRBJ2-1; no firm D call. Germline CDR1 SGHRS, CDR2 YFSETQ. The length of the CDR3 is 13 residues. V gave up 0 bases and J gave up 6 bases, with 7 bases separating them. CDR3 protein: CASSLAGGNEQFF. CDR3 DNA: TGCGCCAGCAGCTTGGCCGGCGGCAATGAGCAGTTCTTC.

This clone is a singleton in its sample. The chain links TRBV6-6 to TRBJ1-4; D perhaps matches TRBD1 (6 bases). V was cut by 5 bases and J by 0 bases, with 13 bases left in between. CDR1 and CDR2 from the germline V gene are MNHNY and SVGAGI (reference sequence). The CDR3 loop spans 16 amino acids. The CDR3 DNA reads TGTGCCAGCAGTGGGGGGGGCGGTACAACTAATGAAAAACTGTTTTTT. Residues: CASSGGGGTTNEKLFF.

A few counts support this clone. The CDR3 DNA reads as TGCAGCGTTAGGGCAGGGCCTGGCAATCAGCCCCAGCATTTT. This sequence encodes CSVRAGPGNQPQHF. The chain carries TRBV29-1 and TRBJ1-5; a possible D gene is TRBD1 (5 bases). The CDR3 covers 14 residues. Trimming pared 5 bases from V and 2 bases from J, leaving 13 bases between. CDR1 SQVTM and CDR2 ANQGSEA come from the germline V gene.

The chain carries TRBV5-5 and TRBJ2-2; D is ambiguous. Germline V lookup: CDR1 SGHKS, CDR2 YYEKEE (reference sequence). CDR3 length equals 14 residues. Trimming stripped 6 bases from V and 3 bases from J, with 12 bases between. For the CDR3, the DNA is TGTGCCAGCATCGGACGGATACACACCGGGGAGCTGTTTTTT. It encodes CASIGRIHTGELFF.

The rearrangement joins TRBV7-2 to TRBJ2-7; 12 positions agree with TRBD2. V lost 5 bases to trimming and J lost 3 bases; unmatched junction nucleotides: 8. Per germline, CDR1 SGHTA and CDR2 FQGNSA. The CDR3 sequence is 16 residues long. CDR3 sequence reads: CASSTWTSGMSYEQYF. The CDR3 DNA reads TGTGCCAGCAGCACTTGGACTAGCGGGATGAGCTACGAGCAGTACTTC.

The rearrangement joins TRBV6-5 to TRBJ1-1; D is undetermined. V shed 6 bases and J shed 1 base, with 12 bases lying between them. The length of the CDR3 is 14 residues. Germline V CDR1 and CDR2: MNHEY, SVGAGI. The DNA for the CDR3 is TGTGCCAGCAGCCTTCAGATGACGAACACTGAAGCTTTCTTT. It translates to CASSLQMTNTEAFF.

The CDR3 loop reads CASSLRGGPEGETQYF. The CDR3 DNA sequence: TGTGCCAGCAGTTTGCGGGGGGGCCCCGAGGGAGAGACCCAGTACTTC. This rearrangement joins TRBV28 to TRBJ2-5; 9 bases fit TRBD2. The CDR3 covers 16 residues. The V gene end was trimmed by 3 bases and the J gene end by 4 bases; junction bases not matched to a gene: 9. Germline V gives CDR1 MDHEN, CDR2 SYDVKM. The whole variable domain, filled in from reference TRBV28 and TRBJ2-5, reads DVKVTQSSRYLVKRTGEKVFLECVQDMDHENMFWYRQDPGLGLRLIYFSYDVKMKEKGDIPEGYSVSREKKERFSLILESASTNQTSMYLCASSLRGGPEGETQYFGPGTRLLVL.